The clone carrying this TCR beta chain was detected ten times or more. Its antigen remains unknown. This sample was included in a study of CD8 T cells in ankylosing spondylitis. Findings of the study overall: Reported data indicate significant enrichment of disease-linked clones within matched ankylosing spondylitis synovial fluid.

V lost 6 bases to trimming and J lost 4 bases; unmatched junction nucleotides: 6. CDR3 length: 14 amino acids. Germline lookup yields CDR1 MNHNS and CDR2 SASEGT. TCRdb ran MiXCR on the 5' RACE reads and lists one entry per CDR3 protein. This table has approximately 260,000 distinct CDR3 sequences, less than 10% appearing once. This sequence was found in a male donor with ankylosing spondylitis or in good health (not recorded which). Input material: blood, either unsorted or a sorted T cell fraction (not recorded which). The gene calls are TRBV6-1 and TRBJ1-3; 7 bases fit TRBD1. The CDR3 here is CASRPTGAGNTIYF. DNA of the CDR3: TGTGCCAGCAGGCCCACAGGGGCAGGAAACACCATATATTTT.